This T cell receptor (beta chain) was captured in a study of low-dose radiotherapy and immunotherapy resistance in tumors. Priming of first-strand cDNA relied on TRAV- and TRBV-specific primers (covering alpha and beta chains). TCR amplification involved 20 PCR cycles with a constant-region primer and V-primer adapter. TCRdb re-derived calls from the reads in MiXCR, one entry per CDR3 protein. The repertoire consists of roughly 90,000 distinct CDR3 sequences, with 20% to 25% occurring once and the leading ten covering roughly 12%. V lost 3 bases to trimming and J lost 7 bases; unmatched junction nucleotides: 2. The CDR3 sequence is 14 residues long. This clonotype came up many times. The time point was: after trial treatment. As for treatment: LDRT plus nivolumab, ipilimumab, low-dose cyclophosphamide and aspirin (RACIN trial).

Material: PBMCs, obtained after low-dose radiotherapy plus immunotherapy. The chain combines TRBV12-3 or TRBV12-4 with TRBJ1-6, with TRBD1 identical over 8 bases. This TCR derives from a female donor with ovarian cancer. The CDR3 DNA reads as TGTGCCAGCAGTTTCTACAGGGGGAATTCACCCCTCCACTTT. Its translation is CASSFYRGNSPLHF.